This TCR beta chain was sequenced in a study of human T cells and chemical hapten exposure. In the case of this clonotype: What it recognizes is unknown.

Sequencing started from total RNA isolated from unfractionated whole blood. Study-wide points: Following DPC sensitization, TCRs present above 1 in 1000 frequency showed no change.

Trimming left V 5 bases short and J 4 bases short, with 19 bases between. Germline assignment: CDR1 KGHDR and CDR2 SFDVKD. This CDR3 comprises 17 residues. Separate cDNA molecules received unique molecular identifiers, which the library attached to them. In the original processing: Counting gave a median of around 100,000 TCRs per sample, with values ranging from about 23,224 to 690,600. TCRdb used MiXCR to reprocess the 5' RACE reads, holding one entry per CDR3 protein. For this entry, the V and J calls and clone size follow TCRdb and not the study's own pipeline. The sample consists of roughly 81,000 distinct CDR3 sequences, about 8.4% of them appearing once.

J is TRBJ2-2 and V is TRBV24-1, with D tentatively TRBD1 or TRBD2 (5 bases each). The sequence derives from a male donor in good health. DNA of the CDR3: TGTGCCACCAGTGTAAATTTGGGGGTTCGGGGCACCGGGGAGCTGTTTTTT. It codes for CATSVNLGVRGTGELFF.